The T cell receptor (beta chain) described here comes from a study of STAT5B mutations in CD4+ large granular lymphocyte leukemia. Study-level points and caveats: Over 20% of private leukemic clonotypes occurred rarely in other patients' non-leukemic repertoires. Without putative leukemic clones, patient CD4-sorted repertoires remained more clonal than healthy CD4+ repertoires. Without HLA matching, higher CD4+ than CD8+ T-LGLL clonality could reflect small sample size.

Trimming stripped 6 bases from V and 7 bases from J, with 16 bases between. The CDR3 is 13 residues long. From germline, CDR1 is SNHLY and CDR2 FYNNEI. As concerns this clone: Its antigen is as yet unknown.

The survey-level immunoSEQ assay was used. The protocol was immunoSEQ multiplex PCR, while the TCRdb copy is restricted to in-frame clones and leaves out a portion. This table holds 45,000 or so clones, approximately 86% found once. This clonotype originated in a human donor in good health. The sequencing sample was made of CD4+ T cells from blood buffy coats. The rearrangement joins TRBV2 to TRBJ2-7; a weak D match, TRBD1 (6 bases). The CDR3 bases are TGTGCCAGCAGCGTAACCTTACAGGGAGAGCAGTACTTC. Translating gives CASSVTLQGEQYF. Full variable domain (outside the CDR3, taken from reference TRBV2 and TRBJ2-7): EPEVTQTPSHQVTQMGQEVILRCVPISNHLYFYWYRQILGQKVEFLVSFYNNEISEKSEIFDDQFSVERPDGSNFTLKIRSTKLEDSAMYFCASSVTLQGEQYFGPGTRLTVT.